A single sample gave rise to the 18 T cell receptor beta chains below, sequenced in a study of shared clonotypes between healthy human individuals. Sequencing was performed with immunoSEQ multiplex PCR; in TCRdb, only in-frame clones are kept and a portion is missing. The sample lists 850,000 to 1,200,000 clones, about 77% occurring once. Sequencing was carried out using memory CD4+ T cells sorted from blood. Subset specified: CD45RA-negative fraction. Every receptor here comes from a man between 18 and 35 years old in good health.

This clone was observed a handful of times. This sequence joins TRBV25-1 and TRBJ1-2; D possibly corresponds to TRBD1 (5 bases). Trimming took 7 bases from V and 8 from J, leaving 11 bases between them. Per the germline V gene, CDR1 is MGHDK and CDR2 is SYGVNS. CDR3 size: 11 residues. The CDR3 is CASKGEGGYTF. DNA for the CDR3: TGTGCCAGCAAAGGGGAAGGGGGCTACACCTTC.

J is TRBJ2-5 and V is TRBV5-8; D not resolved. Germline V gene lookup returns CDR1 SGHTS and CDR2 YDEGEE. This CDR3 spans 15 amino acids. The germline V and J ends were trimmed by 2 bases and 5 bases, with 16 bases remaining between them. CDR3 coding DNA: TGTGCCAGCAGCTTAACCCCACGGTGGATTGAGACCCAGTACTTC. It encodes CASSLTPRWIETQYF. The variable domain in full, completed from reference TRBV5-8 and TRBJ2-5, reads EAGVTQSPTHLIKTRGQQATLRCSPISGHTSVYWYQQALGLGLQFLLWYDEGEERNRGNFPPRFSGRQFPNYSSELNVNALELEDSALYLCASSLTPRWIETQYFGPGTRLLVL.

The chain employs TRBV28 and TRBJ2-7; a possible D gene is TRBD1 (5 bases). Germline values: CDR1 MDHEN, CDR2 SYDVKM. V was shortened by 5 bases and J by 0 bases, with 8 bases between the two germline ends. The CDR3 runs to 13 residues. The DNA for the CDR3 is TGTGCCAGCAGTCGACAGATCTCCTACGAGCAGTACTTC. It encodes CASSRQISYEQYF.

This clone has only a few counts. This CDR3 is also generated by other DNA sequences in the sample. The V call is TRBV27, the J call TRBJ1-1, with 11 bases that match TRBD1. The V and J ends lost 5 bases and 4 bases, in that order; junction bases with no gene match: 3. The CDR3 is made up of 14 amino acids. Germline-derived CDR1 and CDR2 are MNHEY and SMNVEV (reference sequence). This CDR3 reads CASSLGTGGTEAFF. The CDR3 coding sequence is TGTGCCAGCAGTCTCGGGACAGGGGGCACTGAAGCTTTCTTT.

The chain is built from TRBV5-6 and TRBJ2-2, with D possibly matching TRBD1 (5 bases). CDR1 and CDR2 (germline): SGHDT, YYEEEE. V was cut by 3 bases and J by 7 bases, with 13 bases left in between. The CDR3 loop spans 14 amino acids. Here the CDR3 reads CASSYQGRIGELFF. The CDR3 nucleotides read TGTGCCAGCAGCTACCAGGGCCGGATCGGGGAGCTGTTTTTT.

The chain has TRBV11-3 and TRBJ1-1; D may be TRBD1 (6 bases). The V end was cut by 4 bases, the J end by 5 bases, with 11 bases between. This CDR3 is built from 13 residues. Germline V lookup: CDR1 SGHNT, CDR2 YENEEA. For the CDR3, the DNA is TGTGCCAGCAGCTCGGGGGGGCAGACTGAAGCTTTCTTT. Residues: CASSSGGQTEAFF.

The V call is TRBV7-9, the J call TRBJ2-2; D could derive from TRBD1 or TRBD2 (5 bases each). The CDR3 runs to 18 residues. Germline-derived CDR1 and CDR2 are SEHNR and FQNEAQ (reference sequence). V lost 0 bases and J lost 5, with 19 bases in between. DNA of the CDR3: TGTGCCAGCAGCTTAGCGCATTCGAGGGGCCCGGGGACCGGGGAGCTGTTTTTT. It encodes CASSLAHSRGPGTGELFF.

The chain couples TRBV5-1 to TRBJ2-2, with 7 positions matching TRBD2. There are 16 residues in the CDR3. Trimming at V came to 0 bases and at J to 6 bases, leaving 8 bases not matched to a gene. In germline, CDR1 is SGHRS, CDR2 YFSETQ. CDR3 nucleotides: TGCGCCAGCAGCTTGGGTACTAGCGTTGGCGCCGGGGAGCTGTTTTTT. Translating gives CASSLGTSVGAGELFF.

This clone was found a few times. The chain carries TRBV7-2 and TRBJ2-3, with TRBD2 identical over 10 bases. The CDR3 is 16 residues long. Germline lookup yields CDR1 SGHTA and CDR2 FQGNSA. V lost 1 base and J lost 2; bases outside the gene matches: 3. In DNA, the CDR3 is TGTGCCAGCAGCTTAGGGAGCGGGGGGGTCACAGATACGCAGTATTTT. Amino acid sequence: CASSLGSGGVTDTQYF.

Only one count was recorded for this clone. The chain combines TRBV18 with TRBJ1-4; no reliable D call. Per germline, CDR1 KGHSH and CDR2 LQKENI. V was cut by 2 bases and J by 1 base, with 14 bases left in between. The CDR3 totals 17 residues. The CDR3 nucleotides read TGTGCCAGCTCACCAGGAAGGCAGGAACTAACTAATGAAAAACTGTTTTTT. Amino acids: CASSPGRQELTNEKLFF.

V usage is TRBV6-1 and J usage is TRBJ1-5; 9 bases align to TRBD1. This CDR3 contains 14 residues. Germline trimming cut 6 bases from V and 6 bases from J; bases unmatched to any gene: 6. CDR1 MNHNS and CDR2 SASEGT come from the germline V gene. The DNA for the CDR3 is TGTGCCAGCAGATGGACAGGGGCAGGTCAGCCCCAGCATTTT. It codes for CASRWTGAGQPQHF.

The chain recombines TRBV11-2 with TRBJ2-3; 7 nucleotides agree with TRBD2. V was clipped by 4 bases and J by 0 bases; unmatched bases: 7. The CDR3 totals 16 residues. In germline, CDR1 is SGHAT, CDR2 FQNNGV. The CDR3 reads CASSSGSGTSTDTQYF. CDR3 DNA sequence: TGTGCCAGCAGCTCCGGCAGCGGGACTAGCACAGATACGCAGTATTTT.

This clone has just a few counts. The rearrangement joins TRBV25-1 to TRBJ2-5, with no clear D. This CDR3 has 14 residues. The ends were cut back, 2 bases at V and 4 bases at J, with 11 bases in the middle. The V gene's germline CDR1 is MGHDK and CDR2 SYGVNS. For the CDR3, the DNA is TGTGCCAGCAGTGAAAGATCTCCCCCAGAGACCCAGTACTTC. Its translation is CASSERSPPETQYF.

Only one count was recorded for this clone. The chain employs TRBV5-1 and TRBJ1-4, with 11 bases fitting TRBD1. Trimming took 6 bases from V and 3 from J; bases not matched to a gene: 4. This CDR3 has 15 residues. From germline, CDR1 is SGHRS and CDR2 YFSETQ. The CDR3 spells CASTGTGGPNEKLFF. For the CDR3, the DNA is TGCGCCAGCACAGGGACAGGGGGACCTAATGAAAAACTGTTTTTT.

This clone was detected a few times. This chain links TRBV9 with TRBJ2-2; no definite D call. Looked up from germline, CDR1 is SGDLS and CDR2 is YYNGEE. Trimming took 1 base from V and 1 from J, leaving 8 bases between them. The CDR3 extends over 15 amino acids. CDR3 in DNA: TGTGCCAGCAGCGTACAATCAGGGAACACCGGGGAGCTGTTTTTT. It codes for CASSVQSGNTGELFF.

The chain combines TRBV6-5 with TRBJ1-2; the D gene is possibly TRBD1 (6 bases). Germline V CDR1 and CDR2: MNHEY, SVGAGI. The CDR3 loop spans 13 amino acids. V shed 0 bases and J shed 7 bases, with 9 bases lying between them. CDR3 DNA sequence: TGTGCCAGCAGTTACTCTCAGGGGCCTGGCTACACCTTC. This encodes CASSYSQGPGYTF.

This chain's CDR3 is CASSSLGFTLDEQYF. The CDR3 DNA reads TGTGCCAGCAGTTCGTTGGGCTTTACTCTCGACGAGCAGTACTTC. This sequence joins TRBV27 and TRBJ2-7; D remains ambiguous. The CDR3 contains 15 residues. CDR1 and CDR2 (germline): MNHEY, SMNVEV (reference sequence). The V end lost 4 bases, the J end lost 5 bases, and 18 bases lay between the germline ends.

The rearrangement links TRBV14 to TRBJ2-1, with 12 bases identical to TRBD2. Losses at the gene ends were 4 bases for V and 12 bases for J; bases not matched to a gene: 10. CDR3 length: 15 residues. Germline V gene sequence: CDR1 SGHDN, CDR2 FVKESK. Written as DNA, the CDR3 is TGTGCCAGCAGCCTCAATTGGGGACTAGCGGGTCCGCAGTTCTTC. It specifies CASSLNWGLAGPQFF.